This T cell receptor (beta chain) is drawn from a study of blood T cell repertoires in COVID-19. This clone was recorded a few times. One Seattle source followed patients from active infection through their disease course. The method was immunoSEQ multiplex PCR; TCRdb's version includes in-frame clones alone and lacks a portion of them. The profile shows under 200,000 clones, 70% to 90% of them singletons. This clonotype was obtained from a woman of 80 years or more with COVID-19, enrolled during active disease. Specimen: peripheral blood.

CDR3 DNA sequence: TGTGCCAGCAGTGCGGGTGGCAGGGAAGTTTCACCCCTCCACTTT. Translated, it gives CASSAGGREVSPLHF. This rearrangement joins TRBV2 to TRBJ1-6, with D perhaps matching TRBD1 (5 bases). The V and J ends lost 4 bases and 9 bases respectively, with 16 bases between them. CDR3 length: 15 residues. Germline V gene data show CDR1 as SNHLY and CDR2 as FYNNEI.